The 30 T cell receptor beta chains presented below share a single source sample, sequenced in a study of blood T cell repertoires in COVID-19. Profiling relied on immunoSEQ multiplex PCR, and the TCRdb table lists in-frame clones only, not all of them. The sample holds tens of thousands of clones, 85% seen once. The sample comprised peripheral blood. These receptors all stem from a woman aged 70-85 years in a cohort sampled during active COVID-19.

The J gene is TRBJ2-3, the V gene TRBV6-5; D call uncertain. This CDR3 has 15 amino acids. The germline V and J ends were trimmed by 6 bases and 0 bases, with 13 bases remaining between them. The germline gives CDR1 MNHEY, CDR2 SVGAGI. CDR3 residues: CASRSPRTSTDTQYF. Here the CDR3 DNA reads TGTGCCAGCAGGAGCCCACGAACTAGCACAGATACGCAGTATTTT.

The chain couples TRBV5-1 to TRBJ2-1, with 9 positions matching TRBD1. J lost 5 bases, V lost 0 bases, and 6 bases had no gene match. The CDR3 totals 16 residues. Germline CDR1 and CDR2: SGHRS and YFSETQ. The CDR3 DNA follows: TGCGCCAGCAGCTTGGCTGACAGGGGGAAGGACAATGAGCAGTTCTTC. Amino acid sequence: CASSLADRGKDNEQFF.

A single count supports this clone. The chain links TRBV30 to TRBJ2-2; 9 bases fit TRBD2. The CDR3 consists of 14 residues. CDR1 is GTSNPN, CDR2 SVGIG, per germline (reference sequence). Unmatched junction bases numbered 4, after V lost 2 bases and J lost 6 bases. CDR3: CAWSPPSGAGELFF. For the CDR3, the DNA is TGTGCCTGGAGTCCCCCTAGCGGGGCCGGGGAGCTGTTTTTT. The variable domain in full, with the rest retrieved from reference TRBV30 and TRBJ2-2, is SQTIHQWPATLVQPVGSPLSLECTVEGTSNPNLYWYRQAAGRGLQLLFYSVGIGQISSEVPQNLSASRPQDRQFILSSKKLLLSDSGFYLCAWSPPSGAGELFFGEGSRLTVL.

This chain links TRBV28 with TRBJ1-3, with D unclear. Trimming left V 2 bases short and J 1 base short, with 6 bases between. Germline V lookup: CDR1 MDHEN, CDR2 SYDVKM. This CDR3 comprises 14 residues. CDR3 coding DNA: TGTGCCAGCAGTTTAGTGAGTTCTGGAAACACCATATATTTT. Translation gives CASSLVSSGNTIYF.

This clone was seen once. This chain uses TRBV9 with TRBJ2-1; 12 nucleotides match TRBD2. CDR1 and CDR2 from the germline V gene are SGDLS and YYNGEE. V was pared by 4 bases and J by 11 bases, with 10 bases of the junction left unmatched. CDR3 length: 15 residues. The CDR3 DNA is TGTGCCAGCAGCTCCAGGACTAGCGGGACCACCAAGCAGTTCTTC. The encoded protein is CASSSRTSGTTKQFF.

J is TRBJ1-2 and V is TRBV2, with a weak D call TRBD1 (5 bases). This CDR3 is 13 amino acids long. Between the trimmed V and J ends, which lost 8 bases and 1 base, there was a span of 11 bases. Germline V gene lookup returns CDR1 SNHLY and CDR2 FYNNEI. This CDR3 is CASRRDFNYGYTF. In DNA, the CDR3 is TGTGCCAGCCGCAGGGACTTTAACTATGGCTACACCTTC.

This chain connects TRBV6-2 or TRBV6-3 to TRBJ2-1; unclear D gene. The CDR3 runs to 14 residues. V gave up 2 bases and J gave up 9 bases, with 14 bases separating them. The germline gives CDR1 MNHEY, CDR2 SVGEGT. CDR3 sequence reads: CASSYPTDTGEQFF. The CDR3 DNA follows: TGTGCCAGCAGTTACCCCACCGATACGGGTGAGCAGTTCTTC.

The rearrangement joins TRBV27 to TRBJ1-2, with 8 bases fitting TRBD1. The CDR3 contains 15 residues. Trimming cost V 4 bases and J 2 bases; bases outside gene matches: 6. CDR1 and CDR2 from the germline V gene are MNHEY and SMNVEV (reference sequence). CDR3 bases: TGTGCCAGCAGTTCATGGGACAGGACGAACTATGGCTACACCTTC. Its translation: CASSSWDRTNYGYTF.

The chain links TRBV2 to TRBJ1-3; no clear D. Germline loops: CDR1 SNHLY, CDR2 FYNNEI. The CDR3 loop spans 15 amino acids. V was trimmed by 4 bases and J by 4 bases, leaving 14 bases between them. For the CDR3, the DNA is TGTGCCAGCAGTGGGTTGGAGGGATCAGGAAACACCATATATTTT. This encodes CASSGLEGSGNTIYF.

V and J are TRBV5-1 and TRBJ2-1; TRBD1 is a possible D gene (5 bases). The CDR3 runs 13 residues. V was trimmed by 1 base and J by 8 bases, leaving 10 bases between them. Germline V CDR1 and CDR2: SGHRS, YFSETQ. CDR3 sequence: CASSLQGVDEQFF. The CDR3 nucleotides read TGCGCCAGCAGCTTGCAAGGGGTCGATGAGCAGTTCTTC.

This clone was seen a handful of times. The gene calls are TRBV7-6 and TRBJ2-5; D unclear. Germline V CDR1 and CDR2: SGHVS, FNYEAQ. The CDR3 sequence is 13 residues long. With 5 bases removed from V and 1 base from J, the gap between germline ends came to 8 bases. The CDR3 protein is CASSLTIQETQYF. CDR3 nucleotides: TGTGCCAGCAGCCTGACAATCCAAGAGACCCAGTACTTC.

This clone was seen more than once but under ten times. The chain recombines TRBV27 with TRBJ2-7, with 7 bases lining up with TRBD2. CDR3 length: 14 amino acids. Per germline, CDR1 MNHEY and CDR2 SMNVEV (reference sequence). The junction had 8 bases not matched to a gene; V was cut back by 4 bases and J by 5 bases. The chain's CDR3 is CASSSLAGRDEQYF. The CDR3 DNA reads as TGTGCCAGCAGTTCTTTAGCGGGCAGGGACGAGCAGTACTTC.

The chain recombines TRBV11-1 with TRBJ2-5; 10 bases are shared with TRBD2. The germline V gene encodes CDR1 SGHAT and CDR2 FQDESV (reference sequence). V was pared by 5 bases and J by 2 bases, with 8 bases of the junction left unmatched. This CDR3 is 16 amino acids long. In nucleotides, the CDR3 is TGTGCCAGCAGCATCTCTAGCGGGAGCGGGCAAGAGACCCAGTACTTC. Its translation is CASSISSGSGQETQYF.

The J gene is TRBJ2-3, the V gene TRBV10-3, with a tentative D call TRBD2 (5 bases). Trimming pared 5 bases from V and 11 bases from J, leaving 14 bases between. The CDR3 contains 12 residues. CDR1 and CDR2 (germline): ENHRY, SYGVKD. The CDR3 region has the DNA TGTGCCATCAGTCAGACGGGAACTGGGCAGTATTTT. Its translation is CAISQTGTGQYF.

There are a few counts of this clone. This CDR3 is also generated by other DNA sequences in the sample. The chain couples TRBV19 to TRBJ1-4, with 7 bases that match TRBD1. The CDR3 loop spans 15 amino acids. Trimming removed 5 bases from V and 2 bases from J; junction bases left unmatched: 5. Per the germline V gene, CDR1 is LNHDA and CDR2 is SQIVND (reference sequence). The CDR3 nucleotides read TGTGCCAGTAGTCCGGGGACAGTTACTAATGAAAAACTGTTTTTT. Protein sequence: CASSPGTVTNEKLFF.

This chain uses TRBV5-1 with TRBJ1-1; the match to TRBD1 covers 9 bases. The CDR3 is 15 residues long. The V gene end was trimmed by 4 bases and the J gene end by 2 bases; junction bases not matched to a gene: 6. From germline, CDR1 is SGHRS and CDR2 YFSETQ. CDR3 in amino acids: CASSPQGAVNTEAFF. The DNA for the CDR3 is TGCGCCAGCAGCCCACAGGGGGCGGTAAACACTGAAGCTTTCTTT.

J is TRBJ2-2 and V is TRBV10-3; 7 bases align to TRBD2. Germline values: CDR1 ENHRY, CDR2 SYGVKD. This CDR3 is 16 amino acids long. V lost 4 bases to trimming and J lost 0 bases; unmatched junction nucleotides: 5. The CDR3, as DNA: TGTGCCATCAGTGGGGGCGGGGGACCGAACACCGGGGAGCTGTTTTTT. Amino acid sequence: CAISGGGGPNTGELFF.

V is TRBV20-1 and J is TRBJ1-1; 8 nucleotides align to TRBD1. The J segment lost 11 bases and the V segment lost 5 bases, leaving 7 bases of the junction unmatched. This CDR3 comprises 11 residues. The V gene's germline CDR1 is DFQATT and CDR2 SNEGSKA (reference sequence). In nucleotides, the CDR3 is TGCAGTGCTCCGCAGGGGGCGCGGGCTTTCTTT. Translated: CSAPQGARAFF.

The chain is built from TRBV28 and TRBJ1-2, with 7 bases that match TRBD1. The CDR3 runs to 15 residues. The V segment lost 2 bases and the J segment 6 bases; nucleotides outside the gene matches: 9. The germline V gene has CDR1 MDHEN and CDR2 SYDVKM. The CDR3 is CASSLALTGVDGYTF. CDR3 nucleotide sequence: TGTGCCAGCAGTTTAGCTCTAACAGGGGTAGATGGCTACACCTTC.

The V and J genes are TRBV5-4 and TRBJ2-1, with 7 nucleotides matching TRBD1. With V trimmed by 0 bases and J by 4 bases, 4 bases remained unmatched. CDR1 is SGHNT and CDR2 is YYREEE in the germline V gene (reference sequence). CDR3 size: 15 residues. The CDR3 DNA is TGTGCCAGCAGCTTGGGACAGGGTTTGTACAATGAGCAGTTCTTC. This sequence encodes CASSLGQGLYNEQFF.

The chain has TRBV7-9 and TRBJ1-4; D remains ambiguous. The germline gives CDR1 SEHNR, CDR2 FQNEAQ (reference sequence). V shed 2 bases and J shed 0 bases, with 13 bases lying between them. This CDR3 spans 17 amino acids. CDR3 sequence (DNA): TGTGCCAGCAGCTTACCCGGGTTAAGCTCAACTAATGAAAAACTGTTTTTT. This gives the protein CASSLPGLSSTNEKLFF.

V and J are TRBV28 and TRBJ1-1; D gene uncertain. The CDR3 consists of 12 residues. V gave up 11 bases and J gave up 5 bases, with 15 bases separating them. Germline CDR1 and CDR2: MDHEN and SYDVKM. CDR3 sequence (DNA): TGTGCCGCCTACGAGGTTAGGACTGAAGCTTTCTTT. It yields the protein CAAYEVRTEAFF.

This chain connects TRBV7-9 to TRBJ1-4, with D tentatively TRBD1 (5 bases). V shed 2 bases and J shed 8 bases, with 9 bases lying between them. This CDR3 has 13 residues. Germline-derived CDR1 and CDR2 are SEHNR and FQNEAQ (reference sequence). CDR3 coding DNA: TGTGCCAGCAGCTTATCAGGGATGGAAAAACTGTTTTTT. Its protein product is CASSLSGMEKLFF.

This chain connects TRBV28 to TRBJ2-7; the match to TRBD2 covers 9 bases. CDR3 length: 15 amino acids. V lost 5 bases, J lost 7 bases, and 12 bases stayed unmatched. The V gene's germline CDR1 is MDHEN and CDR2 SYDVKM. CDR3 DNA sequence: TGTGCCAGCAGTCCGCGGGAGGGGCCAAATTATGAGCAGTACTTC. Encoded protein: CASSPREGPNYEQYF. The variable domain in full, completed from reference TRBV28 and TRBJ2-7, reads DVKVTQSSRYLVKRTGEKVFLECVQDMDHENMFWYRQDPGLGLRLIYFSYDVKMKEKGDIPEGYSVSREKKERFSLILESASTNQTSMYLCASSPREGPNYEQYFGPGTRLTVT.

The chain joins TRBV27 to TRBJ1-5, with 7 nucleotides matching TRBD1. CDR1 and CDR2 (germline): MNHEY, SMNVEV (reference sequence). V shed 5 bases, J shed 5 bases, and the junction held 3 bases outside the gene matches. CDR3 length: 13 amino acids. CDR3 DNA: TGTGCCAGCAGTAACAGGGGTGATCAGCCCCAGCATTTT. It translates to CASSNRGDQPQHF.

This clone was counted between two and nine times. The rearrangement links TRBV19 to TRBJ1-5; no reliable D call. The CDR3 has 15 residues. Germline CDR1 reads LNHDA; CDR2 reads SQIVND (reference sequence). V lost 9 bases, J lost 3 bases, and 18 bases lay in between. The CDR3 reads CASLFSPGDNQPQHF. In DNA form, the CDR3 reads TGTGCCAGCCTCTTTTCCCCTGGAGACAATCAGCCCCAGCATTTT.

V usage is TRBV16 and J usage is TRBJ2-5, with 8 bases aligning to TRBD1. Trimming removed 0 bases from V and 3 bases from J; junction bases left unmatched: 6. The CDR3 loop spans 16 amino acids. Germline loops: CDR1 KGHSY, CDR2 FQNENV. CDR3 in amino acids: CASSQSAGQAEETQYF. DNA of the CDR3: TGTGCCAGCAGCCAATCGGCGGGACAGGCAGAAGAGACCCAGTACTTC. The variable domain in full, completed from reference TRBV16 and TRBJ2-5, reads GEEVAQTPKHLVRGEGQKAKLYCAPIKGHSYVFWYQQVLKNEFKFLISFQNENVFDETGMPKERFSAKCLPNSPCSLEIQATKLEDSAVYFCASSQSAGQAEETQYFGPGTRLLVL.

The gene calls are TRBV24-1 and TRBJ2-3; 8 bases are a match to TRBD2. This CDR3 contains 13 residues. Trimming at V came to 8 bases and at J to 3 bases, leaving 3 bases not matched to a gene. The germline V gene encodes CDR1 KGHDR and CDR2 SFDVKD. The CDR3 nucleotides are TGTGCCACCACGGGGGGGACTACAGATACGCAGTATTTT. Amino acids: CATTGGTTDTQYF.

The J gene is TRBJ2-7, the V gene TRBV11-2, with 7 nucleotides matching TRBD2. The CDR3 is 15 amino acids. With V trimmed by 5 bases and J by 6 bases, 13 bases remained unmatched. Per germline, CDR1 SGHAT and CDR2 FQNNGV. CDR3 sequence reads: CASSALSGRRGEQYF. The CDR3 nucleotides are TGTGCCAGCAGCGCCCTCTCCGGGAGGCGGGGCGAGCAGTACTTC.

Notes on this clone: This may come from a read error, since a much larger clone is one base off. At the DNA level, this CDR3 is encoded by other sequences in the same sample as well. CDR3 nucleotides: TGTGCCAGCAGCTTAGTCGGGAGCTCCTACAATGAGCAGTTCTTC. It yields the protein CASSLVGSSYNEQFF. This chain uses TRBV7-9 with TRBJ2-1; D is perhaps TRBD2 (6 bases). Germline V gives CDR1 SEHNR, CDR2 FQNEAQ (reference sequence). V was clipped by 1 base and J by 0 bases, with 7 bases between them. The CDR3 is 15 amino acids. The full variable domain, in which reference TRBV7-9 and TRBJ2-1 provide the parts outside the CDR3, is DTGVSQNPRHKITKRGQNVTFRCDPISEHNRLYWYRQTLGQGPEFLTYFQNEAQLEKSRLLSDRFSAERPKGSFSTLEIQRTEQGDSAMYLCASSLVGSSYNEQFFGPGTRLTVL.